This T cell receptor beta chain was obtained from a study of cytomegalovirus exposure and HLA in healthy donors. The V end lost 4 bases, the J end lost 1 base, and 4 bases lay between the germline ends. CDR1 is SQVTM, CDR2 ANQGSEA, per germline. The length of the CDR3 is 12 residues. With 60 Vbeta and 13 Jbeta primers, the PCR was carried out. Profiled with immunoSEQ multiplex PCR; TCRdb holds only in-frame clones, not every one. The data hold approximately 160,000 clones, with under 90% observed a single time. This clone was detected only once. This receptor was taken from a man aged 30-40 years in good health and CMV-seropositive. The chain joins TRBV29-1 to TRBJ2-2; D is ambiguous. The sequencing input was PBMCs. The CDR3 spells CSVAGNTGELFF. The DNA of the CDR3 is TGCAGCGTTGCAGGGAACACCGGGGAGCTGTTTTTT.